Following are 8 T cell receptor beta chains from one sample sequenced in a study of blood T cell repertoires in COVID-19. Some clones are missing from TCRdb's copy, which holds only in-frame ones; the method was immunoSEQ multiplex PCR. The sample holds a few hundred thousand clones, 80% to 90% seen once. The sample comprised PBMCs or T cells enriched from blood (not recorded which). The receptors shown here come from a young man who had recovered from COVID-19.

This clone was picked up many times. Other DNA sequences in the sample encode the same CDR3. The chain links TRBV7-3 to TRBJ1-1; the D gene is possibly TRBD1 (6 bases). The CDR3 spans 14 residues. Germline loops: CDR1 SGHTA, CDR2 FQGTGA. The V and J ends lost 5 bases and 4 bases respectively, with 14 bases between them. Written as DNA, the CDR3 is TGTGCCAGCAGCCCCAGGGGAGGGACCACTGAAGCTTTCTTT. Amino acids: CASSPRGGTTEAFF.

V is TRBV6-6 and J is TRBJ1-2; D remains ambiguous. The CDR3 has 13 residues. V shed 6 bases and J shed 4 bases, with 12 bases lying between them. In germline, CDR1 is MNHNY, CDR2 SVGAGI (reference sequence). As DNA, the CDR3 is TGTGCCAGCAGGGAGGTGGGGATCTATGGCTACACCTTC. It encodes CASREVGIYGYTF.

This clone appeared a single time. The chain has TRBV5-1 and TRBJ1-1; D ambiguous. CDR1 is SGHRS and CDR2 is YFSETQ in the germline V gene. CDR3 size: 14 residues. V dropped 3 bases and J dropped 4 bases, with 13 bases sitting between them. CDR3 region: CASSWSGGSTEAFF. Written as DNA, the CDR3 is TGCGCCAGCAGCTGGAGCGGCGGGAGCACTGAAGCTTTCTTT.

This clone was seen more than once but under ten times. V is TRBV5-1 and J is TRBJ2-1; 8 bases line up with TRBD1. V shed 1 base, J shed 5 bases, and the junction held 5 bases outside the gene matches. The germline CDR1 and CDR2 sequences are SGHRS and YFSETQ. The CDR3 consists of 15 residues. CDR3 nucleotides: TGCGCCAGCAGCTTGCTAGGACAGGGTAACAATGAGCAGTTCTTC. Amino acids: CASSLLGQGNNEQFF.

The chain is built from TRBV12-3 or TRBV12-4 and TRBJ1-2; perhaps TRBD1 as D (6 bases). CDR3 length: 12 residues. Trimming left V 5 bases short and J 8 bases short, with 12 bases between. The CDR3 bases are TGTGCCAGCAGTACAGGGACGTGGGGCTACACCTTC. The encoded protein is CASSTGTWGYTF.

The CDR3 loop reads CASTQGGSGYYGYTF. The CDR3 region has the DNA TGTGCCAGCACCCAGGGAGGGTCGGGATACTATGGCTACACCTTC. This chain links TRBV6-5 with TRBJ1-2; D is possibly TRBD1 (5 bases). This CDR3 comprises 15 residues. CDR1 and CDR2 from the germline V gene are MNHEY and SVGAGI. Trimming shortened V by 7 bases and J by 3 bases, and 18 bases separated the two germline ends.

This chain joins TRBV24-1 and TRBJ2-2; TRBD1 matches 10 bases. The J segment lost 6 bases and the V segment lost 1 base, leaving 7 bases of the junction unmatched. This CDR3 comprises 17 residues. Germline V gene sequence: CDR1 KGHDR, CDR2 SFDVKD. The CDR3 spells CATSDFSGTGAAGELFF. CDR3 coding DNA: TGTGCCACCAGTGATTTTTCGGGGACAGGGGCGGCCGGGGAGCTGTTTTTT.

The V and J genes are TRBV27 and TRBJ1-5, with D uncertain. Trimming cost V 5 bases and J 0 bases, with 14 bases left between them. Germline V CDR1 and CDR2: MNHEY, SMNVEV (reference sequence). The CDR3 loop spans 16 amino acids. CDR3 sequence (DNA): TGTGCCAGCAGTCCCTCCGCGGGTGATAGCAATCAGCCCCAGCATTTT. Its translation: CASSPSAGDSNQPQHF.